This TCR beta chain was observed in a study of blood T cell repertoires in COVID-19. Study information: The United States, Italy and Spain were the sources of the acute and convalescent COVID-19 samples. Sources were T cells, B-cell-depleted T cells, or PBMCs; the material itself was cDNA or gDNA.

The sample holds a few counts of this clone. Trimming at V came to 5 bases and at J to 2 bases, leaving 4 bases not matched to a gene. The CDR3 sequence is 14 residues long. From germline, CDR1 is MDHEN and CDR2 SYDVKM. Original data processing: Amplification of reference gene primers was used by the study to estimate nucleated cell counts. Libraries were prepared by immunoSEQ multiplex PCR; TCRdb keeps only in-frame clonotypes and omits some of them. V, J and clone size derive from that table, while D and trimming were established from the DNA sequence. Of 120,000 or so clones in the sample, approximately 80% were seen once.

The chain uses TRBV28 and TRBJ2-7; 9 bases fit TRBD1. This clonotype originated in a human donor in a cohort sampled during active COVID-19. Sequences were obtained from peripheral blood. The CDR3 is CASSLNRGPYEQYF. Written as DNA, the CDR3 is TGTGCCAGCAGTCTCAACAGGGGGCCCTACGAGCAGTACTTC.